This paragraph covers one T cell receptor (beta chain) sequence. The data are from a study of blood T cell repertoires in COVID-19. Study background: Collection of acute and convalescent COVID-19 samples took place in the United States, Italy and Spain. T cells, B-cell-depleted T cells, or PBMCs provided the cDNA or gDNA that served as material.

This CDR3 has 15 residues. The J segment lost 7 bases and the V segment lost 3 bases, leaving 9 bases of the junction unmatched. The germline gives CDR1 MDHEN, CDR2 SYDVKM. As processed by the authors: It was from reference gene primer amplification that nucleated cell counts were estimated. The assay was immunoSEQ multiplex PCR, and TCRdb's table has in-frame clones only and misses some. Clonal size and the V and J genes are those of that table, whereas D and trimming came from the DNA. This repertoire shows some 190,000 clones, 80% to 90% found once; its top ten account for more than 3%. This sequence joins TRBV28 and TRBJ1-2; TRBD1 matches 9 bases. The specimen was peripheral blood. The sequence was collected from a man aged 60 to 75 with acute or convalescent COVID-19. CDR3 DNA sequence: TGTGCCAGCAGTTTCCCACGTTTGGACAGGGGTGGCTACACCTTC. It codes for CASSFPRLDRGGYTF.